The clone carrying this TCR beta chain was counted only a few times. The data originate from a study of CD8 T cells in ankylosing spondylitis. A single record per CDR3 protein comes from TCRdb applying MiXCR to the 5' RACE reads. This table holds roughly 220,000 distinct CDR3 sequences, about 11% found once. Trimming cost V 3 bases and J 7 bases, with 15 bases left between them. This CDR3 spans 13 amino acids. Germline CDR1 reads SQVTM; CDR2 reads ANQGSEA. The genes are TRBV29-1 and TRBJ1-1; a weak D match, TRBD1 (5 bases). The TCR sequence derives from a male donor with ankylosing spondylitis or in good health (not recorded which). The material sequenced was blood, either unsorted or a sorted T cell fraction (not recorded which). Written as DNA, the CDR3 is TGCAGCGTTGAGAAAGCCGGGGGGAGTGAAGCTTTCTTT. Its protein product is CSVEKAGGSEAFF.